What follows are 27 T cell receptor beta chains derived from one specimen sequenced in a study of STAT3 mutations in large granular lymphocyte leukemia. General study findings and limits: Every T-cell large granular lymphocyte leukemia patient had at least one immunodominant TCR beta clonotype.

Antigens for these TCRs are unknown. Sequenced by immunoSEQ multiplex PCR; TCRdb stores in-frame clones only, minus some. This sample yields 15,000 to 20,000 clones, of which approximately 85% are seen a single time; over 7.5% belongs to the top ten. The source material was peripheral blood mononuclear cells. These receptors came from a man between 50 and 59 years old with T-cell large granular lymphocyte leukemia. Some clones in this sample may be carry-over from other donors' samples.

The chain links TRBV27 to TRBJ2-1; the match to TRBD2 covers 8 bases. There are 15 residues in the CDR3. Germline V lookup: CDR1 MNHEY, CDR2 SMNVEV (reference sequence). J was trimmed by 8 bases and V by 2 bases; bases with no gene match: 8. The CDR3 coding sequence is TGTGCCAGCAGTTTAGCCGGGACTAGTCGATATGAGCAGTTCTTC. It specifies CASSLAGTSRYEQFF.

The CDR3 bases are TGTGCCATCAGTCCGGGACTAGCGGGGTACTCCTACAATGAGCAGTTCTTC. Protein: CAISPGLAGYSYNEQFF. The chain uses TRBV10-3 and TRBJ2-1, with TRBD2 matching over 13 bases. The CDR3 length is 17 residues. Trimming took 5 bases from V and 0 from J; bases not matched to a gene: 4. Germline CDR1 and CDR2: ENHRY and SYGVKD.

The rearrangement links TRBV4-3 to TRBJ2-3; TRBD2 agrees at 7 bases. CDR3 length: 15 amino acids. V gave up 3 bases and J gave up 0 bases; unmatched junction bases: 3. Germline V gene data show CDR1 as LGHNA and CDR2 as YSLEER. As DNA, the CDR3 is TGCGCCAGCAGCCAGAGCGGGATCAGCACAGATACGCAGTATTTT. It specifies CASSQSGISTDTQYF.

The rearrangement uses TRBV7-8 and TRBJ1-1, with unresolved D. Deletions cut 0 bases from V and 2 bases from J, with 4 bases between. CDR3 length: 13 amino acids. In germline, CDR1 is SGHVS, CDR2 FQNEAQ. In DNA form, the CDR3 reads TGTGCCAGCAGCTTAGCCCGAAACACTGAAGCTTTCTTT. Translation: CASSLARNTEAFF.

The rearrangement links TRBV15 to TRBJ1-5; D ambiguous. V gave up 0 bases and J gave up 6 bases, with 9 bases separating them. The germline gives CDR1 LNHNV, CDR2 YYDKDF (reference sequence). The CDR3 runs to 14 residues. The CDR3: CATSRDPGSQPQHF. CDR3 nucleotides: TGTGCCACCAGCAGAGATCCGGGGTCTCAGCCCCAGCATTTT.

This chain links TRBV6-6 with TRBJ2-7; no definite D call. This CDR3 has 11 residues. The ends were cut back, 0 bases at V and 6 bases at J, with 3 bases in the middle. Germline V gene data show CDR1 as MNHNY and CDR2 as SVGAGI (reference sequence). CDR3 DNA: TGTGCCAGCAGTTACTCTACCGAGCAGTACTTC. Translated: CASSYSTEQYF.

The rearrangement links TRBV11-3 to TRBJ2-1; 12 nucleotides line up with TRBD2. Germline loops: CDR1 SGHNT, CDR2 YENEEA. V dropped 3 bases and J dropped 4; count of bases not matched to a gene: 4. The CDR3 consists of 16 residues. CDR3 sequence reads: CASSFAGTSGYNEQFF. CDR3 DNA sequence: TGTGCCAGCAGCTTTGCCGGGACTAGCGGGTACAATGAGCAGTTCTTC.

This sequence joins TRBV4-2 and TRBJ1-1, with D unresolved. The CDR3 runs 13 residues. Germline assignment: CDR1 LGHNA and CDR2 YNFKEQ. V lost 6 bases, J lost 1 base, and 9 bases lay in between. CDR3 nucleotide sequence: TGTGCCAGCAGTCAATCGGCGAACACTGAAGCTTTCTTT. Protein: CASSQSANTEAFF.

This clone was seen only once. The chain uses TRBV28 and TRBJ1-5; D is undetermined. Germline V lookup: CDR1 MDHEN, CDR2 SYDVKM. V lost 3 bases to trimming and J lost 2 bases, with 11 bases between them. The CDR3 extends over 15 amino acids. The CDR3 here is CASSFARSGNQPQHF. Written as DNA, the CDR3 is TGTGCCAGCAGTTTTGCCAGATCCGGCAATCAGCCCCAGCATTTT. Filled out from reference TRBV28 and TRBJ1-5, the complete variable domain reads DVKVTQSSRYLVKRTGEKVFLECVQDMDHENMFWYRQDPGLGLRLIYFSYDVKMKEKGDIPEGYSVSREKKERFSLILESASTNQTSMYLCASSFARSGNQPQHFGDGTRLSIL.

This clone was seen a handful of times. The chain uses TRBV6-5 and TRBJ1-1; the D is unclear. V lost 8 bases, J lost 4 bases, and 14 bases lay in between. The CDR3 contains 13 residues. CDR1 is MNHEY and CDR2 is SVGAGI in the germline V gene. Written as DNA, the CDR3 is TGTGCCAGCTTCCGGGAGGGTACCACTGAAGCTTTCTTT. It translates to CASFREGTTEAFF.

CDR3 residues: CASSLLYGGFGYTF. The DNA for the CDR3 is TGTGCCAGCAGCCTGCTGTATGGGGGCTTTGGCTACACCTTC. The rearrangement joins TRBV7-2 to TRBJ1-2, with a possible D match to TRBD1 (6 bases). Germline CDR1 and CDR2: SGHTA and FQGNSA. V gave up 5 bases and J gave up 7 bases, with 17 bases separating them. CDR3 length: 14 residues.

The V call is TRBV7-9, the J call TRBJ1-2; no clear D. CDR3 size: 16 residues. Trimming took off 1 base at V and 8 bases at J, with 20 bases between the two ends. Germline CDR1 SEHNR, CDR2 FQNEAQ (reference sequence). CDR3 DNA sequence: TGTGCCAGCAGCTTAGAATTGCCAGCCTCCTCGGGAGGCTACACCTTC. It codes for CASSLELPASSGGYTF.

The chain joins TRBV7-8 to TRBJ1-4; weak D call: TRBD1 (5 bases). CDR3 length equals 14 residues. Trimming took off 6 bases at V and 5 bases at J, with 13 bases between the two ends. Germline V gives CDR1 SGHVS, CDR2 FQNEAQ. In nucleotides, the CDR3 is TGTGCCAGCAGGCGCCGGGACTACAATGAAAAACTGTTTTTT. Its protein product is CASRRRDYNEKLFF.

The chain uses TRBV5-5 and TRBJ1-1; 7 bases align to TRBD1. The CDR3 contains 15 residues. V lost 5 bases, J lost 2 bases, and 9 bases stayed unmatched. Looked up from germline, CDR1 is SGHKS and CDR2 is YYEKEE (reference sequence). CDR3 residues: CASRTHRGLNTEAFF. The CDR3 nucleotides are TGTGCCAGCAGGACCCACAGGGGCCTTAACACTGAAGCTTTCTTT. The full variable domain, rest sourced from reference TRBV5-5 and TRBJ1-1, is DAGVTQSPTHLIKTRGQQVTLRCSPISGHKSVSWYQQVLGQGPQFIFQYYEKEERGRGNFPDRFSARQFPNYSSELNVNALLLGDSALYLCASRTHRGLNTEAFFGQGTRLTVV.

This clone occurred once. V gene TRBV5-1 combines with J gene TRBJ2-3; D remains ambiguous. Germline lookup yields CDR1 SGHRS and CDR2 YFSETQ. The CDR3 is 14 amino acids. V shed 1 base and J shed 4 bases, with 10 bases lying between them. CDR3: CASSLSQQADTQYF. The CDR3 region has the DNA TGCGCCAGCAGCTTGTCCCAGCAAGCAGATACGCAGTATTTT. The full variable domain, its missing parts supplied by reference TRBV5-1 and TRBJ2-3, is KAGVTQTPRYLIKTRGQQVTLSCSPISGHRSVSWYQQTPGQGLQFLFEYFSETQRNKGNFPGRFSGRQFSNSRSEMNVSTLELGDSALYLCASSLSQQADTQYFGPGTRLTVL.

This chain uses TRBV5-1 with TRBJ1-5; D ambiguous. V lost 0 bases, J lost 4 bases, and 5 bases lay in between. CDR1 and CDR2 (germline): SGHRS, YFSETQ. This CDR3 has 13 amino acids. The chain's CDR3 is CASSLDGNQPQHF. The CDR3 nucleotides read TGCGCCAGCAGCTTGGACGGGAATCAGCCCCAGCATTTT.

The gene calls are TRBV11-3 and TRBJ2-5; 10 nucleotides line up with TRBD1. Germline CDR1 is SGHNT and CDR2 is YENEEA. This CDR3 region has 16 residues. The trim removed 4 bases at V and 5 bases at J, leaving 10 bases unmatched. The CDR3 reads CASSSRDRGLGETQYF. The CDR3 DNA reads as TGTGCCAGCAGCTCCCGGGACAGGGGATTGGGGGAGACCCAGTACTTC.

This clone was seen a single time. The CDR3 region has the DNA TGCGCCAGCAGCTTGCGAGGGGGCTCAGACAATGAGCAGTTCTTC. Its protein product is CASSLRGGSDNEQFF. The V gene is TRBV5-1, the J gene TRBJ2-1; 7 nucleotides match TRBD1. V shed 1 base, J shed 5 bases, and the junction held 6 bases outside the gene matches. This CDR3 spans 15 amino acids. Germline CDR1 SGHRS, CDR2 YFSETQ.

The chain employs TRBV6-5 and TRBJ2-7; unclear D gene. V was trimmed by 5 bases and J by 2 bases, leaving 13 bases between them. The CDR3 is made up of 14 amino acids. Germline V lookup: CDR1 MNHEY, CDR2 SVGAGI. The CDR3 DNA sequence: TGTGCCAGCAGTCCTACAGTTACCGCCTACGAGCAGTACTTC. The encoded protein is CASSPTVTAYEQYF.

J is TRBJ1-1 and V is TRBV29-1; no clear D gene. The germline gives CDR1 SQVTM, CDR2 ANQGSEA. The CDR3 is 11 amino acids. The V end lost 4 bases, the J end lost 0 bases, and 3 bases lay between the germline ends. The CDR3 reads CSVGLNTEAFF. The CDR3 nucleotides read TGCAGCGTTGGACTGAACACTGAAGCTTTCTTT.

The chain's CDR3 is CASSGGLGVTDTQYF. CDR3 coding DNA: TGTGCCAGCAGCGGGGGCTTAGGGGTCACAGATACGCAGTATTTT. The J gene is TRBJ2-3, the V gene TRBV9; D may be TRBD1 (5 bases). CDR3 length: 15 residues. Germline assignment: CDR1 SGDLS and CDR2 YYNGEE. The V end lost 3 bases, the J end lost 2 bases, and 13 bases lay between the germline ends.

The rearrangement uses TRBV5-4 and TRBJ2-1, with 14 bases lining up with TRBD2. The CDR3 length is 16 residues. With 4 bases clipped from V and 5 bases from J, the junction kept 5 bases outside the gene matches. Germline V gene data show CDR1 as SGHNT and CDR2 as YYREEE (reference sequence). Written as DNA, the CDR3 is TGTGCCAGCAGCACGGGACTAGCGGGAGTAAACAATGAGCAGTTCTTC. Protein sequence: CASSTGLAGVNNEQFF.

This chain joins TRBV5-6 and TRBJ1-5, with D hard to call. V was trimmed by 0 bases and J by 3 bases, leaving 10 bases between them. The CDR3 is 15 amino acids. The germline V gene encodes CDR1 SGHDT and CDR2 YYEEEE. CDR3 amino acids: CASSLAAVINQPQHF. The CDR3 DNA sequence: TGTGCCAGCAGCTTGGCCGCCGTCATCAATCAGCCCCAGCATTTT.

This chain links TRBV7-2 with TRBJ1-2; D perhaps matches TRBD1 (5 bases). Trimming removed 1 base from V and 2 bases from J, with 11 bases in between. CDR1 and CDR2 from the germline V gene are SGHTA and FQGNSA. The CDR3 is 15 residues long. CDR3 region: CASSLVGRTNYGYTF. DNA for the CDR3: TGTGCCAGCAGCTTAGTTGGGAGGACAAACTATGGCTACACCTTC.

This chain uses TRBV21-1 with TRBJ2-1. TRBV21-1 corresponds to a pseudogene. The CDR3 loop spans 10 amino acids. The CDR3 nucleotides read TGTGCCAGCAGCATTACTGAGCAGTTCTTC. This translates into CASSITEQFF.

The chain links TRBV28 to TRBJ2-1; no definite D call. This CDR3 has 13 amino acids. V lost 6 bases and J 8 bases, leaving 14 bases between the germline ends. Germline CDR1 and CDR2: MDHEN and SYDVKM. The chain's CDR3 is CASRPPGYHEQFF. For the CDR3, the DNA is TGTGCCAGCAGACCCCCCGGTTATCATGAGCAGTTCTTC.

This clone appeared a single time. The gene calls are TRBV5-5 and TRBJ2-2, with 11 bases matching TRBD1. The CDR3 length is 16 residues. Per germline, CDR1 SGHKS and CDR2 YYEKEE (reference sequence). V was pared by 4 bases and J by 7 bases, with 9 bases of the junction left unmatched. The CDR3 sequence: CASSLGGQGAGGELFF. CDR3 coding DNA: TGTGCCAGCAGCCTTGGCGGACAGGGGGCGGGCGGGGAGCTGTTTTTT. The full variable domain, completed using reference TRBV5-5 and TRBJ2-2, is DAGVTQSPTHLIKTRGQQVTLRCSPISGHKSVSWYQQVLGQGPQFIFQYYEKEERGRGNFPDRFSARQFPNYSSELNVNALLLGDSALYLCASSLGGQGAGGELFFGEGSRLTVL.